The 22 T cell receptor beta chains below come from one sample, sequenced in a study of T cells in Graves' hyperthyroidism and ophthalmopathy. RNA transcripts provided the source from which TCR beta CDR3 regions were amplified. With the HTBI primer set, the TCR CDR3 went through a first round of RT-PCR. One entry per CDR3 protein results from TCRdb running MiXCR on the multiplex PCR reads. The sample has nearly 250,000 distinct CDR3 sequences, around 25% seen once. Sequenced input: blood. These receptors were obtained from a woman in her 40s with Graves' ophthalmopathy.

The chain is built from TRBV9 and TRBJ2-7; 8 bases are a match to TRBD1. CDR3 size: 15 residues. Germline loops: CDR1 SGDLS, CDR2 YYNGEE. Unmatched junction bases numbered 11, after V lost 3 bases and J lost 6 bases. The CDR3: CASSAQAGGIVEQYF. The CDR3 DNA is TGTGCCAGCAGCGCCCAGGCAGGGGGCATTGTCGAGCAGTACTTC. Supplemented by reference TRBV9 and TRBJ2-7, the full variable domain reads DSGVTQTPKHLITATGQRVTLRCSPRSGDLSVYWYQQSLDQGLQFLIQYYNGEERAKGNILERFSAQQFPDLHSELNLSSLELGDSALYFCASSAQAGGIVEQYFGPGTRLTVT.

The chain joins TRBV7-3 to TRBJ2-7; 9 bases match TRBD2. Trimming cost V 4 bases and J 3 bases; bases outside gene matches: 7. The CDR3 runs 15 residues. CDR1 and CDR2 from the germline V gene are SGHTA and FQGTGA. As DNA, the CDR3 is TGTGCCAGCAGCTCCATAGCGGGAGCGGGCTACGAGCAGTACTTC. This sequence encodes CASSSIAGAGYEQYF.

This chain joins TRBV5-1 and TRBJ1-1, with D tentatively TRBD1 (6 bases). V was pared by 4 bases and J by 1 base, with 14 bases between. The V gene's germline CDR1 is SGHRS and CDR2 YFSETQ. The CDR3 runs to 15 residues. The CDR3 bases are TGCGCCAGCAGCCCGGGACATGGCGCGAACACTGAAGCTTTCTTT. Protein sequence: CASSPGHGANTEAFF.

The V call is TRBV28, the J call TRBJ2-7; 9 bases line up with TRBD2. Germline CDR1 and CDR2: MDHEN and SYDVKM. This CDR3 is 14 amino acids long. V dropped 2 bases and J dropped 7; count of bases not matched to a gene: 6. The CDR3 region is CASSLVAGAREQYF. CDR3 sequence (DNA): TGTGCCAGCAGTTTAGTAGCGGGAGCCCGGGAGCAGTACTTC. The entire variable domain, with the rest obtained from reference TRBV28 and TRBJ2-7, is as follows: DVKVTQSSRYLVKRTGEKVFLECVQDMDHENMFWYRQDPGLGLRLIYFSYDVKMKEKGDIPEGYSVSREKKERFSLILESASTNQTSMYLCASSLVAGAREQYFGPGTRLTVT.

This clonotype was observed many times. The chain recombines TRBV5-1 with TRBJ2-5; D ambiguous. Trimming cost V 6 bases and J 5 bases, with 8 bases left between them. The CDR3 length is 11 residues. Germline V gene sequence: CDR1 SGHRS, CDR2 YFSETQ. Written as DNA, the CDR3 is TGCGCCAGCAAGGGTGTGGAGACCCAGTACTTC. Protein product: CASKGVETQYF. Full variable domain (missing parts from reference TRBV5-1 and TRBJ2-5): KAGVTQTPRYLIKTRGQQVTLSCSPISGHRSVSWYQQTPGQGLQFLFEYFSETQRNKGNFPGRFSGRQFSNSRSEMNVSTLELGDSALYLCASKGVETQYFGPGTRLLVL.

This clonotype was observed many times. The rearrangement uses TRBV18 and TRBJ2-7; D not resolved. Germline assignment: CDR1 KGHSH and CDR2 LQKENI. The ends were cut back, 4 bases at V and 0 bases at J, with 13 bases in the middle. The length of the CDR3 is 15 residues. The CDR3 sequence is CASSQKGTSSYEQYF. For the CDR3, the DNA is TGTGCCAGCTCACAGAAGGGCACAAGCTCCTACGAGCAGTACTTC.

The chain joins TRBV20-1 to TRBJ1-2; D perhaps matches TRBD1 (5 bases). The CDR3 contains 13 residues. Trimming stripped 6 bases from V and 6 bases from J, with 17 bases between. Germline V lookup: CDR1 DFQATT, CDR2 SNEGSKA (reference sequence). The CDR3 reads CSAIYRGDDGYTF. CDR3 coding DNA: TGCAGTGCGATCTATAGAGGGGATGATGGCTACACCTTC.

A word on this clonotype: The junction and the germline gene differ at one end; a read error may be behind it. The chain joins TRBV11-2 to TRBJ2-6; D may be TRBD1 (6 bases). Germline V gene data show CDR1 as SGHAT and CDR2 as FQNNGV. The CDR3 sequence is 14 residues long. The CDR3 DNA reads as TGTGCCAGCAGCCCCCCGCTGGGGGCCAACGTCCTGAATTTC. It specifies CASSPPLGANVLNF.

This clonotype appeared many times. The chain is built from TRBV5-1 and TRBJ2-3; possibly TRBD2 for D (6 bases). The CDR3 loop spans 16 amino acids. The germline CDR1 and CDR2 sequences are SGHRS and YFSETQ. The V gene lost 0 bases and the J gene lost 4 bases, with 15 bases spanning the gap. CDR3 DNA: TGCGCCAGCAGCTTGGGAGCGTCTAGCGAGGCAGATACGCAGTATTTT. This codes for CASSLGASSEADTQYF. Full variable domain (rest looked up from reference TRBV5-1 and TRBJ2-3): KAGVTQTPRYLIKTRGQQVTLSCSPISGHRSVSWYQQTPGQGLQFLFEYFSETQRNKGNFPGRFSGRQFSNSRSEMNVSTLELGDSALYLCASSLGASSEADTQYFGPGTRLTVL.

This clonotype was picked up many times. DNA of the CDR3: TGTGCCAGCAGTCTCACCGGGACAGGGTGGTACGAGCAGTACTTC. It yields the protein CASSLTGTGWYEQYF. The chain joins TRBV27 to TRBJ2-7; 9 bases align to TRBD1. V dropped 5 bases and J dropped 4; count of bases not matched to a gene: 9. Germline values: CDR1 MNHEY, CDR2 SMNVEV (reference sequence). The CDR3 extends over 15 amino acids.

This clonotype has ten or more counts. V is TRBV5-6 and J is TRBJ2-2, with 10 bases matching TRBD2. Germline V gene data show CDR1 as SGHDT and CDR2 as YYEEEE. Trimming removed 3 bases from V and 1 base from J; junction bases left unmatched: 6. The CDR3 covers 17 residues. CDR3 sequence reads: CASSSGLAAWNTGELFF. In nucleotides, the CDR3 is TGTGCCAGCAGCTCCGGACTAGCGGCCTGGAACACCGGGGAGCTGTTTTTT.

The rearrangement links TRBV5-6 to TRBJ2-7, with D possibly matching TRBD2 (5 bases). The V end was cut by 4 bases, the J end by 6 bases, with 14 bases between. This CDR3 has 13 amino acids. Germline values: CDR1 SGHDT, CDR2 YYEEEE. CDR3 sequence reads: CASSRARGSEQYF. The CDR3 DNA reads TGTGCCAGCAGCCGCGCCCGGGGTAGCGAGCAGTACTTC.

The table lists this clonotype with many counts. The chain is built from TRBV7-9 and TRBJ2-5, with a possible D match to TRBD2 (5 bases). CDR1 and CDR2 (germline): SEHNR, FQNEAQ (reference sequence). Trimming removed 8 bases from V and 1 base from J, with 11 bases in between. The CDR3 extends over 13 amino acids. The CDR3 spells CASHRLSQETQYF. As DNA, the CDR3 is TGTGCCAGCCACCGACTAAGCCAAGAGACCCAGTACTTC.

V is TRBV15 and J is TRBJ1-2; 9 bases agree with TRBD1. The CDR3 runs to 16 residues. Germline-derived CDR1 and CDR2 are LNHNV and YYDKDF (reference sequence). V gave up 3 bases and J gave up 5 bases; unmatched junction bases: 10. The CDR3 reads CATSRATGGGLYGYTF. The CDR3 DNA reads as TGTGCCACCAGCAGGGCTACAGGGGGCGGCCTATATGGCTACACCTTC.

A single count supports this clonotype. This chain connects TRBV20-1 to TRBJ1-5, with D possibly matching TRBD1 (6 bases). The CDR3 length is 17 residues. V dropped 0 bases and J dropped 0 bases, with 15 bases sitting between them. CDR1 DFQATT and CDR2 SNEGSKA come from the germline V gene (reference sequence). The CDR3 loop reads CSARDFMDSYSNQPQHF. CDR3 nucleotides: TGCAGTGCTAGAGATTTTATGGACAGCTATAGCAATCAGCCCCAGCATTTT.

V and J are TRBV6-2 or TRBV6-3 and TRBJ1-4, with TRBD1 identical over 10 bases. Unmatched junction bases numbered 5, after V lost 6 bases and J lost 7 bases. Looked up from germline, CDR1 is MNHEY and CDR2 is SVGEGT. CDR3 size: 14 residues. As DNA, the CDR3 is TGTGCCAGCAGAGACAGGGGGCGCTTTGAAAAACTGTTTTTT. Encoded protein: CASRDRGRFEKLFF.

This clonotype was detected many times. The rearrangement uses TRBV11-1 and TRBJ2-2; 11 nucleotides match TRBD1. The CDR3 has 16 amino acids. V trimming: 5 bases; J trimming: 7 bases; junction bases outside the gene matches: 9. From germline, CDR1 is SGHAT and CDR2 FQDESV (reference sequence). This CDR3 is CASSPRTGGFSGELFF. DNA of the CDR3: TGTGCCAGCAGCCCTCGGACAGGGGGCTTTAGCGGGGAGCTGTTTTTT.

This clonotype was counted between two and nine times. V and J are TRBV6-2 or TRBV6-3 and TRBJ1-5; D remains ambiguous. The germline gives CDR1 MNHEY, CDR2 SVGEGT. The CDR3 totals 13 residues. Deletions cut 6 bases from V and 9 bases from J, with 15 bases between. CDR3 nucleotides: TGTGCCAGCAGCCCTACACCCAGGTCGCCCCAGCATTTT. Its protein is CASSPTPRSPQHF.

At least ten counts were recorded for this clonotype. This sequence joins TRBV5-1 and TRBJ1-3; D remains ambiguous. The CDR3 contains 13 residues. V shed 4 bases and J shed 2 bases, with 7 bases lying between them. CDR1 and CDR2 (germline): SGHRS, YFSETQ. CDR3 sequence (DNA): TGCGCCAGCAGCGAGAACACTGGAAACACCATATATTTT. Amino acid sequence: CASSENTGNTIYF.

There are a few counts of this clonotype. CDR3 protein: CASSRQRGGAVNTEAFF. The CDR3 coding sequence is TGTGCCAGCAGCAGGCAGAGGGGGGGCGCAGTGAACACTGAAGCTTTCTTT. The chain links TRBV4-2 to TRBJ1-1, with a possible D match to TRBD1 (6 bases). The CDR3 is made up of 17 amino acids. Germline V lookup: CDR1 LGHNA, CDR2 YNFKEQ. Trimming took 5 bases from V and 0 from J, leaving 19 bases between them.

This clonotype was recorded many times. The CDR3 here is CSARFTGLNTEAFF. The CDR3 bases are TGCAGTGCTAGATTTACCGGCTTGAACACTGAAGCTTTCTTT. V is TRBV20-1 and J is TRBJ1-1; D uncertain. Germline CDR1 reads DFQATT; CDR2 reads SNEGSKA (reference sequence). The CDR3 length is 14 residues. The V end lost 2 bases, the J end lost 0 bases, and 10 bases lay between the germline ends.

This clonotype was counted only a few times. The CDR3 coding sequence is TGTGCCAGCAGTTTAGGGACAGGGGCCTCCCGTTACGAGCAGTACTTC. It codes for CASSLGTGASRYEQYF. The gene calls are TRBV28 and TRBJ2-7, with 10 bases identical to TRBD1. Losses at the gene ends were 2 bases for V and 4 bases for J; bases not matched to a gene: 8. This CDR3 contains 16 residues. Per germline, CDR1 MDHEN and CDR2 SYDVKM.